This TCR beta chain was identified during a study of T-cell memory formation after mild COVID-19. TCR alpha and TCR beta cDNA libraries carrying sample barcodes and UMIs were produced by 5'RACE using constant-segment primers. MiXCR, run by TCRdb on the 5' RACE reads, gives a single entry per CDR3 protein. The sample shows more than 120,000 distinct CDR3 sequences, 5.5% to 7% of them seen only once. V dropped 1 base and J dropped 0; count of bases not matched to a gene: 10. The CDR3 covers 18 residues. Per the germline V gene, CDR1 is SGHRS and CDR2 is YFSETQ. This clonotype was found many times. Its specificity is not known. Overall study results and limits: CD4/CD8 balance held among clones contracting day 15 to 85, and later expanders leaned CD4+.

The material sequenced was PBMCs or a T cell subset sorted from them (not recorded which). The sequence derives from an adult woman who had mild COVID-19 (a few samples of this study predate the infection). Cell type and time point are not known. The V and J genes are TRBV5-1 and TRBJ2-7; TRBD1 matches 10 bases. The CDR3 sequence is CASSLFDRDRGLSYEQYF. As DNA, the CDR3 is TGCGCCAGCAGCTTGTTCGACCGGGACAGGGGACTCTCCTACGAGCAGTACTTC.